These 30 T cell receptor beta chains were all obtained from the same sample, sequenced in a study of control samples from healthy donors and cancer patients (dated by TCRdb to 2019 to 2021). The protocol used for the library was the immunoSEQ multiplex PCR assay. Entries here come from immuneACCESS through TCRdb and include only in-frame sequences with V and J called. Some clones fail to appear in such tables; in the studies checked, an unresolved V gene covers under half of the shortfall, and the cause of the remainder is unknown. The sample table contains 75,000 to 95,000 clones; only one count was recorded for about nine tenths of them. Of the sample, more than 3.5% falls within the top ten clones. The sequencing sample was made of blood. The receptors stem from a woman aged 18-30 years in good health.

This chain links TRBV3-1 (or the pseudogene TRBV3-2) with TRBJ2-5; D is undetermined. The CDR3 consists of 16 residues. CDR1 is LGHDT and CDR2 is YNNKEL in the germline V gene (reference sequence). V was trimmed by 3 bases and J by 3 bases, leaving 17 bases between them. The CDR3 loop reads CASSQLSRSHKETQYF. DNA for the CDR3: TGTGCCAGCAGCCAGTTGAGTAGAAGCCATAAAGAGACCCAGTACTTC.

This sequence joins TRBV10-1 and TRBJ2-3; maybe TRBD2 (7 bases). The CDR3 sequence is 14 residues long. Germline V gene lookup returns CDR1 WNHNN and CDR2 SYGVQD (reference sequence). V was pared by 2 bases and J by 5 bases, with 11 bases between. Here the CDR3 DNA reads TGCGCCAGCAGTGAGCGGGGGGCGATAGATACGCAGTATTTT. This gives the protein CASSERGAIDTQYF.

The V gene is TRBV7-2, the J gene TRBJ1-2; D is unresolved. Germline V gene data show CDR1 as SGHTA and CDR2 as FQGNSA. V was pared by 5 bases and J by 2 bases, with 15 bases between. The CDR3 is 15 amino acids. CDR3 protein: CASSPQRSVNYGYTF. The DNA for the CDR3 is TGTGCCAGCAGCCCCCAGAGGTCAGTGAACTATGGCTACACCTTC.

The gene calls are TRBV5-1 and TRBJ1-1; 7 bases agree with TRBD1. Germline V gene sequence: CDR1 SGHRS, CDR2 YFSETQ. V lost 4 bases, J lost 1 base, and 4 bases stayed unmatched. This CDR3 spans 14 amino acids. The CDR3 nucleotides are TGCGCCAGCAGCCCTGGGACAGCGAACACTGAAGCTTTCTTT. Protein: CASSPGTANTEAFF.

The V and J genes are TRBV4-1 and TRBJ1-3, with TRBD1 as a possible D gene (5 bases). Germline CDR1 MGHRA, CDR2 YSYEKL. Between the trimmed V and J ends, which lost 1 base and 2 bases, there was a span of 9 bases. The CDR3 is 15 residues long. The CDR3 reads CASSQVGGTGNTIYF. The CDR3 nucleotides are TGCGCCAGCAGCCAAGTGGGGGGTACTGGAAACACCATATATTTT.

CDR3 nucleotides: TGTGCCACCAGTGATGAGCGGGTGTTGGACGGGGAGCAGTTCTTC. Translated: CATSDERVLDGEQFF. The chain combines TRBV24-1 with TRBJ2-1; D is perhaps TRBD2 (6 bases). The CDR3 is 15 residues long. Germline V gene lookup returns CDR1 KGHDR and CDR2 SFDVKD. The V end lost 3 bases, the J end lost 10 bases, and 18 bases lay between the germline ends.

Note on this clone: Other DNA sequences of this sample code for an identical CDR3. The rearrangement joins TRBV20-1 to TRBJ1-2, with 7 bases identical to TRBD1. This CDR3 has 13 amino acids. CDR1 is DFQATT and CDR2 is SNEGSKA in the germline V gene (reference sequence). V lost 3 bases to trimming and J lost 8 bases; unmatched junction nucleotides: 9. CDR3 residues: CSASGDRAGGYTF. The CDR3 nucleotides read TGCAGTGCTAGTGGTGACAGGGCAGGCGGCTACACCTTC.

The chain uses TRBV6-1 and TRBJ2-1; a possible D gene is TRBD1 (5 bases). The CDR3 length is 15 residues. Trimming shortened V by 2 bases and J by 1 base, and 9 bases separated the two germline ends. In germline, CDR1 is MNHNS, CDR2 SASEGT. CDR3 in amino acids: CASSEQTASYNEQFF. Written as DNA, the CDR3 is TGTGCCAGCAGTGAACAGACAGCTTCCTACAATGAGCAGTTCTTC.

V usage is TRBV6-4 and J usage is TRBJ2-1; D not certain. Trimming shortened V by 5 bases and J by 6 bases, and 11 bases separated the two germline ends. Looked up from germline, CDR1 is MRHNA and CDR2 is SNTAGT. The CDR3 contains 13 residues. The CDR3 reads CASSPWVGNEQFF. CDR3 nucleotides: TGTGCCAGCAGTCCATGGGTGGGCAATGAGCAGTTCTTC.

The chain links TRBV28 to TRBJ2-7, with D tentatively TRBD1 (6 bases). Germline loops: CDR1 MDHEN, CDR2 SYDVKM. V lost 6 bases to trimming and J lost 2 bases, with 11 bases between them. This CDR3 contains 13 residues. The CDR3 DNA sequence: TGTGCCAGCAGGTCCGGGACAACCTACGAGCAGTACTTC. This encodes CASRSGTTYEQYF. Variable domain in full (rest from reference TRBV28 and TRBJ2-7): DVKVTQSSRYLVKRTGEKVFLECVQDMDHENMFWYRQDPGLGLRLIYFSYDVKMKEKGDIPEGYSVSREKKERFSLILESASTNQTSMYLCASRSGTTYEQYFGPGTRLTVT.

This clone was recorded once. This chain links TRBV5-1 with TRBJ2-7; tentative D call: TRBD2 (5 bases). V was shortened by 2 bases and J by 3 bases, with 9 bases between the two germline ends. This CDR3 is 13 amino acids long. Per the germline V gene, CDR1 is SGHRS and CDR2 is YFSETQ. CDR3 in amino acids: CASSLLVGYEQYF. The CDR3, as DNA: TGCGCCAGCAGCTTACTAGTCGGCTACGAGCAGTACTTC.

V gene TRBV4-1 combines with J gene TRBJ2-1; the D gene is possibly TRBD2 (5 bases). V was cut by 5 bases and J by 9 bases, with 11 bases left in between. Germline V gene lookup returns CDR1 MGHRA and CDR2 YSYEKL. The CDR3 has 12 residues. CDR3 sequence: CASSSPAGEQFF. CDR3 DNA sequence: TGCGCCAGCAGCTCCCCCGCGGGTGAGCAGTTCTTC.

CDR3 protein: CASHSFFRDRGDTGELFF. Here the CDR3 DNA reads TGCGCCAGCCATTCCTTCTTCCGGGACAGGGGGGACACCGGGGAGCTGTTTTTT. The rearrangement joins TRBV5-1 to TRBJ2-2; 11 positions match TRBD1. This CDR3 spans 18 amino acids. The germline CDR1 and CDR2 sequences are SGHRS and YFSETQ. Germline trimming cut 7 bases from V and 3 bases from J; bases unmatched to any gene: 14.

V and J are TRBV18 and TRBJ2-7; D possibly corresponds to TRBD2 (6 bases). Per germline, CDR1 KGHSH and CDR2 LQKENI. This CDR3 has 14 residues. V lost 6 bases to trimming and J lost 2 bases, with 14 bases between them. DNA for the CDR3: TGTGCCAGCTCCCCCGGGGGAGACGCCTACGAGCAGTACTTC. It codes for CASSPGGDAYEQYF.

This rearrangement joins TRBV6-2 or TRBV6-3 to TRBJ1-4, with D perhaps matching TRBD1 (5 bases). The CDR3 consists of 15 residues. Trimming took off 4 bases at V and 7 bases at J, with 16 bases between the two ends. From germline, CDR1 is MNHEY and CDR2 SVGEGT. The chain's CDR3 is CASSFARQGAEKLFF. The CDR3 DNA sequence: TGTGCCAGCAGTTTTGCGAGACAAGGGGCTGAAAAACTGTTTTTT.

The V call is TRBV27, the J call TRBJ1-1, with 11 bases identical to TRBD1. CDR3 length: 15 amino acids. With 7 bases clipped from V and 1 base from J, the junction kept 5 bases outside the gene matches. Germline CDR1 reads MNHEY; CDR2 reads SMNVEV (reference sequence). This CDR3 reads CASTRTGGPNTEAFF. CDR3 sequence (DNA): TGTGCCAGCACCCGGACAGGGGGCCCGAACACTGAAGCTTTCTTT.

Comments on this clone: An end of the junction differs from the germline gene, which may be a read error. The V gene is TRBV12-3 or TRBV12-4, the J gene TRBJ1-1; 9 nucleotides agree with TRBD1. This CDR3 region has 12 residues. The DNA of the CDR3 is TGTGCCAGCAGTTTGAGGCCGGGACAGGGACTATTT. Encoded protein: CASSLRPGQGLF.

V gene TRBV19 combines with J gene TRBJ1-2; D is undetermined. CDR3 length: 11 amino acids. Germline CDR1 LNHDA, CDR2 SQIVND (reference sequence). Trimming pared 3 bases from V and 4 bases from J, leaving 3 bases between. The CDR3 DNA is TGTGCCAGTAGTATTTTCTATGGCTACACCTTC. Protein product: CASSIFYGYTF. Full variable domain (remainder filled in from reference TRBV19 and TRBJ1-2): DGGITQSPKYLFRKEGQNVTLSCEQNLNHDAMYWYRQDPGQGLRLIYYSQIVNDFQKGDIAEGYSVSREKKESFPLTVTSAQKNPTAFYLCASSIFYGYTFGSGTRLTVV.

The genes are TRBV12-5 and TRBJ1-2, with D possibly being TRBD1 (6 bases). The CDR3 has 19 amino acids. V lost 3 bases, J lost 3 bases, and 26 bases lay in between. Germline assignment: CDR1 LGHNT and CDR2 FRNRAP. The CDR3 nucleotides read TGTGCTAGTGGTTTTCCCTCCGGGGGGCTGCTGACCGTCGACTATGGCTACACCTTC. Encoded protein: CASGFPSGGLLTVDYGYTF.

J is TRBJ2-2 and V is TRBV6-6; 9 nucleotides align to TRBD2. The length of the CDR3 is 16 residues. CDR1 is MNHNY, CDR2 SVGAGI, per germline (reference sequence). V lost 5 bases to trimming and J lost 6 bases; unmatched junction nucleotides: 10. The chain's CDR3 is CASSTPGGGDPGELFF. The CDR3 nucleotides are TGTGCCAGCAGTACTCCTGGCGGGGGGGATCCCGGGGAGCTGTTTTTT.

The chain combines TRBV6-5 with TRBJ1-3; D remains ambiguous. The V gene's germline CDR1 is MNHEY and CDR2 SVGAGI. V was shortened by 10 bases and J by 0 bases, with 16 bases between the two germline ends. There are 15 residues in the CDR3. The CDR3 DNA reads TGTGCCACCGGCTACCAGCTCAGCTCTGGAAACACCATATATTTT. Translated: CATGYQLSSGNTIYF.

This chain joins TRBV5-8 and TRBJ1-6, with D unclear. V was shortened by 1 base and J by 5 bases, with 10 bases between the two germline ends. CDR3 length: 15 amino acids. Germline CDR1 and CDR2: SGHTS and YDEGEE. CDR3 DNA: TGTGCCAGCAGCTTGACTTCAGGCGATAATTCACCCCTCCACTTT. It codes for CASSLTSGDNSPLHF.

J is TRBJ1-4 and V is TRBV12-5, with TRBD1 matching 8 bases. This CDR3 has 14 residues. CDR1 LGHNT and CDR2 FRNRAP come from the germline V gene. After removal of 6 bases from V and 5 bases from J, the junction contained 5 bases not matched to a gene. CDR3 nucleotides: TGTGCTAGTGGCGGACAGGGCCAAAATGAAAAACTGTTTTTT. This sequence encodes CASGGQGQNEKLFF.

This clone was observed a single time. CDR3 bases: TGCAGTGCTGGGGGATACACTGAAGCTTTCTTT. This encodes CSAGGYTEAFF. The rearrangement links TRBV20-1 to TRBJ1-1; weak D call: TRBD1 (5 bases). CDR1 and CDR2 from the germline V gene are DFQATT and SNEGSKA (reference sequence). With 5 bases removed from V and 3 bases from J, the gap between germline ends came to 7 bases. CDR3 size: 11 residues.

In its sample, this clone was seen once. V usage is TRBV5-1 and J usage is TRBJ2-5; the match to TRBD1 covers 7 bases. The ends lost 5 bases at V and 2 bases at J; junction bases unmatched: 6. Germline CDR1 SGHRS, CDR2 YFSETQ. This CDR3 has 14 amino acids. The CDR3 DNA reads as TGCGCCAGCAGGATACGACAGGGACAAGAGACCCAGTACTTC. Its translation is CASRIRQGQETQYF.

The chain carries TRBV11-3 and TRBJ2-2; 8 nucleotides agree with TRBD1. J gave up 3 bases and V 4 bases, and 13 bases lay outside the gene matches. This CDR3 spans 18 amino acids. Germline V lookup: CDR1 SGHNT, CDR2 YENEEA. CDR3 coding DNA: TGTGCCAGCAGCTCCAGGGCGCCGGGGACAGGTGACACCGGGGAGCTGTTTTTT. Encoded protein: CASSSRAPGTGDTGELFF. Supplemented by reference TRBV11-3 and TRBJ2-2, the full variable domain reads EAGVVQSPRYKIIEKKQPVAFWCNPISGHNTLYWYLQNLGQGPELLIRYENEEAVDDSQLPKDRFSAERLKGVDSTLKIQPAELGDSAVYLCASSSRAPGTGDTGELFFGEGSRLTVL.

This rearrangement joins TRBV7-9 to TRBJ1-2; D gene ambiguous. Germline CDR1 SEHNR, CDR2 FQNEAQ (reference sequence). Trimming cost V 5 bases and J 3 bases, with 10 bases left between them. The CDR3 loop spans 13 amino acids. The chain's CDR3 is CASSDRTDYGYTF. The CDR3 nucleotides read TGTGCCAGCAGCGATCGGACGGACTATGGCTACACCTTC.

The rearrangement joins TRBV7-3 to TRBJ1-5; D unclear. Trimming stripped 4 bases from V and 6 bases from J, with 10 bases between. The length of the CDR3 is 13 residues. Germline-derived CDR1 and CDR2 are SGHTA and FQGTGA. The CDR3: CASSSDGGQPQHF. The CDR3 DNA is TGTGCCAGCAGCTCCGATGGCGGTCAGCCCCAGCATTTT.

The chain joins TRBV5-1 to TRBJ1-1, with D perhaps TRBD1 (5 bases). The CDR3 consists of 13 residues. Germline V lookup: CDR1 SGHRS, CDR2 YFSETQ. Trimming took 2 bases from V and 7 from J, leaving 12 bases between them. The CDR3 reads CASSFLGVGEAFF. In DNA, the CDR3 is TGCGCCAGCAGCTTTTTGGGGGTGGGTGAAGCTTTCTTT.

The chain recombines TRBV2 with TRBJ1-2; TRBD1 aligns across 8 bases. The ends lost 10 bases at V and 0 bases at J; junction bases unmatched: 10. Germline V gene lookup returns CDR1 SNHLY and CDR2 FYNNEI. The CDR3 has 15 amino acids. The CDR3 here is CAIPGRGRANYGYTF. CDR3 DNA: TGTGCCATCCCGGGCAGGGGGCGAGCTAACTATGGCTACACCTTC.